This TCR beta chain is drawn from a study of regulatory T cells in long-lasting Graves disease. The CDR3 has 14 amino acids. Trimming removed 3 bases from V and 8 bases from J, with 13 bases in between. Germline V gene data show CDR1 as PRHDT and CDR2 as FYEKMQ (reference sequence). This clonotype was observed many times. The authors built TCR beta libraries using iRepertoire HTBI primers and Arm-PCR of CDR3 regions. TCRdb used MiXCR to reprocess the multiplex PCR reads, holding one entry per CDR3 protein. The data contain roughly 430,000 distinct CDR3 sequences, over 15% of them singletons. Described time point: newly diagnosed GD, antithyroid drugs for less than 3 months. Making the TCR library involved RNA that had been extracted from PBMCs. This sample was shared with a second study, whose subject was T cells in Graves' hyperthyroidism and ophthalmopathy.

V and J are TRBV13 and TRBJ1-4, with a tentative D call TRBD1 (6 bases). The sequences come from peripheral blood mononuclear cells (PBMCs), collected at new diagnosis, from a patient treated with antithyroid drugs. The clonotype comes from a woman in her 30s with Graves disease. The CDR3 DNA sequence: TGTGCCAGCAGCTTTGGGGGCGTTAGAGAAAAACTGTTTTTT. Translation gives CASSFGGVREKLFF.